This T cell receptor (beta chain) emerged from a study of control samples from healthy donors and cancer patients. Germline CDR1 is LGHNA and CDR2 is YNFKEQ. The trim removed 4 bases at V and 3 bases at J, leaving 7 bases unmatched. The CDR3 contains 18 residues. Measured with immunoSEQ multiplex PCR; TCRdb has only the in-frame clones, and not every one. The table shows about 53,000 clones, with roughly 87% occurring only once. The chain couples TRBV4-2 to TRBJ2-3, with 16 bases identical to TRBD2. Source material: PBMCs. The receptor was derived from a man aged 55-75 years with head and neck cancer. CDR3 region: CASSRRGTSGRGTDTQYF. The DNA for the CDR3 is TGTGCCAGCAGCCGCAGGGGGACTAGCGGGAGGGGAACAGATACGCAGTATTTT.